This T cell receptor beta chain was obtained from a study of blood T cell repertoires in COVID-19. Study-wide background: Whether acute or convalescent, the COVID-19 samples came from the United States, Italy and Spain. T cells, B-cell-depleted T cells, or PBMCs supplied cDNA or gDNA.

In the authors' workflow: Using reference gene primer amplification, nucleated cell counts were estimated. The assay was immunoSEQ multiplex PCR, and TCRdb's table has in-frame clones only and misses some. V, J and clone size reflect that table, while D and trimming were determined from the DNA. The sample consists of about 59,000 clones, around 87% of them appearing once. This clone was seen once. This CDR3 spans 14 amino acids. Germline lookup yields CDR1 SQVTM and CDR2 ANQGSEA. V lost 4 bases, J lost 4 bases, and 5 bases stayed unmatched. This chain uses TRBV29-1 with TRBJ2-2; TRBD1 aligns across 8 bases. What was sequenced was peripheral blood. The source is a man in his fifties or sixties with active or convalescent COVID-19. CDR3 nucleotide sequence: TGCAGCGTTGCTCGGACAGGGCCCACCGGGGAGCTGTTTTTT. This encodes CSVARTGPTGELFF.